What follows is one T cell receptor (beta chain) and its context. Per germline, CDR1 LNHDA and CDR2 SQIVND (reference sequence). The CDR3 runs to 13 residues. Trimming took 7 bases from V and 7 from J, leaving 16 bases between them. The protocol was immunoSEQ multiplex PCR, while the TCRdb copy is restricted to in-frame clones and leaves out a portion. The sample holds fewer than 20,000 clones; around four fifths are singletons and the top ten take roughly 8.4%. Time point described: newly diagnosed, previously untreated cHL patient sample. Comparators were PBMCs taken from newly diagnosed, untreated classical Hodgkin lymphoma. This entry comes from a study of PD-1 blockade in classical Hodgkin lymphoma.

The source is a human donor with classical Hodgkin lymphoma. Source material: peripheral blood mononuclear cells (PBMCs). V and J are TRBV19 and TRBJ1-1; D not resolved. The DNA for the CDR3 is TGTGCCAGTAAAGGACCGTCGAGGCATGAAGCTTTCTTT. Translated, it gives CASKGPSRHEAFF.